This paragraph reports one TCR beta chain. Its antigen is currently unknown. This specimen comes from a study of cytomegalovirus exposure and HLA in healthy donors. The study ran its PCR with 60 Vbeta and 13 Jbeta primers. Under the authors' procedure: Roughly 11 million of the about 80 million unique TCR beta chains counted in a later analysis were shared. This table comes from immunoSEQ multiplex PCR, and its TCRdb copy is limited to in-frame clones, with some not included. The V and J calls and the clone size are those of that table, but D and trimming were determined from the DNA. The table shows roughly 200,000 clones, with around 75% occurring only once. At the time of sampling, donors were nominally healthy, though unrecorded immune exposures were likely. Study-level results: It was reported that the classifier diagnosed cytomegalovirus status with high specificity and sensitivity in both the original and validation cohorts.

The sequenced sample was PBMCs. This sequence was found in a male donor in good health and CMV-seronegative.

The CDR3 protein is CAWSLQGYQPQHF. The CDR3 nucleotides are TGTGCCTGGAGTTTACAGGGGTATCAGCCCCAGCATTTT. The rearrangement uses TRBV30 and TRBJ1-5; 7 nucleotides agree with TRBD1. CDR1 GTSNPN and CDR2 SVGIG come from the germline V gene (reference sequence). This CDR3 has 13 residues. V lost 2 bases, J lost 5 bases, and 3 bases stayed unmatched.